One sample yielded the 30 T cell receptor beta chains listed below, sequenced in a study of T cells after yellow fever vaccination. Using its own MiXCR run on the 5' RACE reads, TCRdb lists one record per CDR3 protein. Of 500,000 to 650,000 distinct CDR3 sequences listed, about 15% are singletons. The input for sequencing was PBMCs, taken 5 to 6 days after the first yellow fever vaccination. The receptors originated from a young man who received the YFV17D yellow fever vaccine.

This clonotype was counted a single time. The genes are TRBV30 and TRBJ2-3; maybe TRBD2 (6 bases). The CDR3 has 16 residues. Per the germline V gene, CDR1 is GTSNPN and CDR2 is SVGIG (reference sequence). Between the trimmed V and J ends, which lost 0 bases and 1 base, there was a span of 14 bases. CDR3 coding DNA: TGTGCCTGGAGTGTACCTAGACGGAGGGGCACAGATACGCAGTATTTT. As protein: CAWSVPRRRGTDTQYF.

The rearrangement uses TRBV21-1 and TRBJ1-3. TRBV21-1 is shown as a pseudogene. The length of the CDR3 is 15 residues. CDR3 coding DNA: TGTGCCAGCAGCAAGGTCAGGGAGTCTGGAAACACCATATATTTT. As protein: CASSKVRESGNTIYF.

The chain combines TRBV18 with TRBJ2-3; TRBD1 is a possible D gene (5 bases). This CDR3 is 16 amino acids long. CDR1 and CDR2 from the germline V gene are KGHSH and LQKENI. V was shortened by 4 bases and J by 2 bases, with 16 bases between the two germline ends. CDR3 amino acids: CASSRDRNPYTDTQYF. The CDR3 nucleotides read TGTGCCAGCTCACGCGACAGAAATCCATACACAGATACGCAGTATTTT.

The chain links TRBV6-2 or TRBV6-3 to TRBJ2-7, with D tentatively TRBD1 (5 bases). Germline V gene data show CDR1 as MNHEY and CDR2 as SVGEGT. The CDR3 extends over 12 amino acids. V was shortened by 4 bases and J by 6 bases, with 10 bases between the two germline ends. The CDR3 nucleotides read TGTGCCAGCAGTTCCAGGGTTGCCGAGCAGTACGTC. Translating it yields CASSSRVAEQYV.

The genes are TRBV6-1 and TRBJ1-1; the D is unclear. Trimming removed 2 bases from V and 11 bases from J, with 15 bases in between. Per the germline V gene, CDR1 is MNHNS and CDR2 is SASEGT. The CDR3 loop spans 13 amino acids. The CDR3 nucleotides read TGTGCCAGCAGTGAACGTCCCCCCAAGGTTGCTTTCTTT. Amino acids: CASSERPPKVAFF.

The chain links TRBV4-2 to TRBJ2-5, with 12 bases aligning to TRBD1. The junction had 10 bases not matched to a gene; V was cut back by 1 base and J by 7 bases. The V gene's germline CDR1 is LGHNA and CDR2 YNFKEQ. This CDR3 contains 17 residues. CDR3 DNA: TGTGCCAGCAGCCAAGCTGTCGGGACAGGGGGCCGAGTGACCCAGTACTTC. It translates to CASSQAVGTGGRVTQYF.

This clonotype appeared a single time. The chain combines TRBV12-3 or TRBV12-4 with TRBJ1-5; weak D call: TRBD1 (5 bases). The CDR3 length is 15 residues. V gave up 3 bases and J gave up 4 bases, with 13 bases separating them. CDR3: CASSFAGWGNQPQHF. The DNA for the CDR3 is TGTGCCAGCAGTTTTGCAGGGTGGGGAAATCAGCCCCAGCATTTT.

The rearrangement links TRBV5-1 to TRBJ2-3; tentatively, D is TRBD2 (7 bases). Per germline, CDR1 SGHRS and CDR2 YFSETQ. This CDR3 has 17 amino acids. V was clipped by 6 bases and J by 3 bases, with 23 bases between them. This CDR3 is CASNGGTGGVATDTQYF. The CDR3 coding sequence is TGCGCCAGCAATGGTGGGACGGGGGGCGTCGCGACAGATACGCAGTATTTT. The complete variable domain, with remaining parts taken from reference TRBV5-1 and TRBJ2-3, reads KAGVTQTPRYLIKTRGQQVTLSCSPISGHRSVSWYQQTPGQGLQFLFEYFSETQRNKGNFPGRFSGRQFSNSRSEMNVSTLELGDSALYLCASNGGTGGVATDTQYFGPGTRLTVL.

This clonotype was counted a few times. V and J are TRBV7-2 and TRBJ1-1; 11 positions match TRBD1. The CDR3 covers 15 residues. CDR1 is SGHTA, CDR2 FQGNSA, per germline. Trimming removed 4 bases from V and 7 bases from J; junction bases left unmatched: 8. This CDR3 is CASSWGWDRGFEAFF. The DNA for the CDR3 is TGTGCCAGCAGCTGGGGATGGGACAGGGGGTTTGAAGCTTTCTTT. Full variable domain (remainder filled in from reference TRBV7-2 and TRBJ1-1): GAGVSQSPSNKVTEKGKDVELRCDPISGHTALYWYRQSLGQGLEFLIYFQGNSAPDKSGLPSDRFSAERTGGSVSTLTIQRTQQEDSAVYLCASSWGWDRGFEAFFGQGTRLTVV.

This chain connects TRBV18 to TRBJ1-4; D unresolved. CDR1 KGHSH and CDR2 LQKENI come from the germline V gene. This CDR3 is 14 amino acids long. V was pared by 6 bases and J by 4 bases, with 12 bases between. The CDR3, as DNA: TGTGCCAGCTCCCTCGCAGTTATTAATGAAAAACTGTTTTTT. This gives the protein CASSLAVINEKLFF.

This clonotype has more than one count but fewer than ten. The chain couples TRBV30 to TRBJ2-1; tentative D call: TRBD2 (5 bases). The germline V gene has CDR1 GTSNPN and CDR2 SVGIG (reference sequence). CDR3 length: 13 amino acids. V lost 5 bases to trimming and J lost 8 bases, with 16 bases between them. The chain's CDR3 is CAWSGTGGDEQFF. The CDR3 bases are TGTGCCTGGTCGGGAACTGGTGGGGATGAGCAGTTCTTC.

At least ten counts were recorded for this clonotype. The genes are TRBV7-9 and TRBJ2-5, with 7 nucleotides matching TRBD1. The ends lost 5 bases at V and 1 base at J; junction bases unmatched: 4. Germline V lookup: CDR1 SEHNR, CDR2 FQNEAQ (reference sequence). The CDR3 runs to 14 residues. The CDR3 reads CASSPRQGQETQYF. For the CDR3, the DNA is TGTGCCAGCAGCCCCCGACAGGGCCAAGAGACCCAGTACTTC.

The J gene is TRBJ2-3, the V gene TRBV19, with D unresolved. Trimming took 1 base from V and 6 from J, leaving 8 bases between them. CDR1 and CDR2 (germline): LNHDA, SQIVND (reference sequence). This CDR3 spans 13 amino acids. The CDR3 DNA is TGTGCCAGTAGTATAGTTAGAACGGATACGCAGTATTTT. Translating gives CASSIVRTDTQYF. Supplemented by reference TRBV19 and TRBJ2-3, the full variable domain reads DGGITQSPKYLFRKEGQNVTLSCEQNLNHDAMYWYRQDPGQGLRLIYYSQIVNDFQKGDIAEGYSVSREKKESFPLTVTSAQKNPTAFYLCASSIVRTDTQYFGPGTRLTVL.

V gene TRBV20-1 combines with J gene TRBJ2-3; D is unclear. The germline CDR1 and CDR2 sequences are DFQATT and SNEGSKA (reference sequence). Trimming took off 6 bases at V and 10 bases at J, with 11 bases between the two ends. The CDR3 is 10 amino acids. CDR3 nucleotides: TGCAGTGCGAGGAAGGGCTCGCAGTATTTT. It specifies CSARKGSQYF.

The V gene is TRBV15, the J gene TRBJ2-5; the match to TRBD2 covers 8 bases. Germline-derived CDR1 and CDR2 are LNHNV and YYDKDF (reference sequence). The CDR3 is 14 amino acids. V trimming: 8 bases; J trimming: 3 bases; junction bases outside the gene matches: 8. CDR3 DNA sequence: TGTGCCACCTCAACCCGGGGGGGGGAAGAGACCCAGTACTTC. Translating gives CATSTRGGEETQYF.

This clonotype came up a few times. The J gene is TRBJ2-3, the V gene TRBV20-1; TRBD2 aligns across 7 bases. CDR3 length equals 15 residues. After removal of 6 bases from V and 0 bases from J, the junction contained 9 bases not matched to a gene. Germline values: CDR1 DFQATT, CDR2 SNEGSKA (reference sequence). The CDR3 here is CSAKTPGGSTDTQYF. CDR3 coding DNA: TGCAGTGCCAAAACTCCCGGGGGGAGCACAGATACGCAGTATTTT.

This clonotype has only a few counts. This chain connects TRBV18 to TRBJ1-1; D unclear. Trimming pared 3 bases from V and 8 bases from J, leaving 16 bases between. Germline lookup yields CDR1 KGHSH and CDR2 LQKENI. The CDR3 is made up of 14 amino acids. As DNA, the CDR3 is TGTGCCAGCTCACCTCTGACTAGGGAGGCAGAAGCTTTCTTT. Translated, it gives CASSPLTREAEAFF.

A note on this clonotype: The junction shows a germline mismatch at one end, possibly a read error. Here the CDR3 reads CATGRRNTEAFF. In DNA form, the CDR3 reads TGTGCCACCGGCAGGAGGAACACTGAAGCTTTCTTT. The gene calls are TRBV15 and TRBJ1-1, with no clear D. The CDR3 is 12 residues long. Germline CDR1 is LNHNV and CDR2 is YYDKDF (reference sequence).

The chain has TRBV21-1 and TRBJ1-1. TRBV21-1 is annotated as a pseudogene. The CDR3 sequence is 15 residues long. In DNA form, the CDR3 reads TGTGCCAGCAGCACGGTGGGCCCCCCGGCCAAGGAAGCTTTCTTT. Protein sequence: CASSTVGPPAKEAFF.

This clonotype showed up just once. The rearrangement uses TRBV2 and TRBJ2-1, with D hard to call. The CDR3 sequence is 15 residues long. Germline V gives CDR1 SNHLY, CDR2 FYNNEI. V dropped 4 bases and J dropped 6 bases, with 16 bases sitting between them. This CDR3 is CASSARVPGVNEQFF. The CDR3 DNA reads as TGTGCCAGCAGTGCCCGGGTCCCAGGAGTCAATGAGCAGTTCTTC. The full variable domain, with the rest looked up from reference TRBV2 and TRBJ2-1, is EPEVTQTPSHQVTQMGQEVILRCVPISNHLYFYWYRQILGQKVEFLVSFYNNEISEKSEIFDDQFSVERPDGSNFTLKIRSTKLEDSAMYFCASSARVPGVNEQFFGPGTRLTVL.

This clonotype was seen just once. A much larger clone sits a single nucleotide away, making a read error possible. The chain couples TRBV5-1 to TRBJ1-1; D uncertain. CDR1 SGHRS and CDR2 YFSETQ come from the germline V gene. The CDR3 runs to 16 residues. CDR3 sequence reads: CTSSLNRESRNTEAFF. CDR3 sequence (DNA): TGCACCAGCAGCTTGAACCGAGAGTCTCGGAACACTGAAGCTTTCTTT.

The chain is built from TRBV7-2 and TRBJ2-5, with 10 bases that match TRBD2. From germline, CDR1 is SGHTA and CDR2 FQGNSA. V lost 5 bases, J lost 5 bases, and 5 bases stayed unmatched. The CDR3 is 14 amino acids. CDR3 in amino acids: CASSPQRGGETQYF. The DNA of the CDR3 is TGTGCCAGCAGCCCCCAGCGGGGGGGTGAGACCCAGTACTTC.

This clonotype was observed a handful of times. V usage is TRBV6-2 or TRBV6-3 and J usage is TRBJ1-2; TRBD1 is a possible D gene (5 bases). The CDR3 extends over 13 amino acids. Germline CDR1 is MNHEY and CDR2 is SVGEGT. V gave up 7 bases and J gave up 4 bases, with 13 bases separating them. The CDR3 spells CASTPGLTYGYTF. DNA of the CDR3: TGTGCCAGCACCCCGGGACTCACCTATGGCTACACCTTC.

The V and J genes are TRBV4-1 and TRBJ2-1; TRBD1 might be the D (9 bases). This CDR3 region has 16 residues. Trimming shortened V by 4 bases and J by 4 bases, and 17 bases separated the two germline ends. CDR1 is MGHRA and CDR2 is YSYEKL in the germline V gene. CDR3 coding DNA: TGCGCCAGCAGCCGAACAGGGGGCGGGGGGTACAATGAGCAGTTCTTC. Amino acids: CASSRTGGGGYNEQFF.

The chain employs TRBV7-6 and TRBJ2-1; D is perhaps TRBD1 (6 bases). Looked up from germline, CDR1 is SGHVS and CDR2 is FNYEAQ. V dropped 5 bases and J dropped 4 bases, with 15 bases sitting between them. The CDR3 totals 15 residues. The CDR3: CASSRQETEYNEQFF. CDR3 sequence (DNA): TGTGCCAGCAGCCGACAGGAGACGGAATACAATGAGCAGTTCTTC.

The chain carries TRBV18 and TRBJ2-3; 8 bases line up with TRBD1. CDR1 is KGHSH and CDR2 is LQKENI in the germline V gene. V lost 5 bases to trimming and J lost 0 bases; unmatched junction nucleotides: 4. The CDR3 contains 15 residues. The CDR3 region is CASSETGGSTDTQYF. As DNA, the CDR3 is TGTGCCAGCTCAGAAACAGGGGGGAGCACAGATACGCAGTATTTT.

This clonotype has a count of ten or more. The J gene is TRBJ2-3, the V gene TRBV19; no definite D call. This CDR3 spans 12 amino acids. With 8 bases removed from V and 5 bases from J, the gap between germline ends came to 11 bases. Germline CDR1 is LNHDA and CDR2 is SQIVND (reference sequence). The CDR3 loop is CASGVRGDTQYF. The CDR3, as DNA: TGTGCCAGTGGGGTCCGCGGAGATACGCAGTATTTT.

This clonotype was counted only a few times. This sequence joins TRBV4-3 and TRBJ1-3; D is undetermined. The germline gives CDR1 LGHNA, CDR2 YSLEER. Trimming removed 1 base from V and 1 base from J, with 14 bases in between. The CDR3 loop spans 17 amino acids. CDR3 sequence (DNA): TGCGCCAGCAGCCAAGGTCTATCGGGGTTTTCTGGAAACACCATATATTTT. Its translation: CASSQGLSGFSGNTIYF.

This chain's CDR3 is CASSSSGTGNYNEQFF. CDR3 nucleotides: TGTGCCAGCAGCTCCTCCGGGACAGGGAACTACAATGAGCAGTTCTTC. This chain uses TRBV7-9 with TRBJ2-1; 9 bases are shared with TRBD1. The CDR3 length is 16 residues. V lost 4 bases, J lost 3 bases, and 7 bases stayed unmatched. Looked up from germline, CDR1 is SEHNR and CDR2 is FQNEAQ (reference sequence).

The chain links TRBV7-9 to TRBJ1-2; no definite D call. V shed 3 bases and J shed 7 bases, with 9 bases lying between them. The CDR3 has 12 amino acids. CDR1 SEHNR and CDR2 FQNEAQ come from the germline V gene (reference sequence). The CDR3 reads CASSFGNSGYTF. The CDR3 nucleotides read TGTGCCAGCAGCTTTGGGAATTCTGGCTACACCTTC.